This T cell receptor beta chain was retrieved from a study of shared clonotypes between healthy human individuals. Worth noting for this clone: Its antigen is still unknown.

In the study's own analysis: As immunoSEQ supplied junction-only sequences (without quality scores), filtering differed. Sequencing was performed with immunoSEQ multiplex PCR; in TCRdb, only in-frame clones are kept and a portion is missing. Clonal size and the V and J genes are those of that table, whereas D and trimming came from the DNA. The repertoire has roughly 2 million clones, approximately 95% of them found once; the top ten carry 1% to 1.3%. This CDR3 contains 15 residues. Per germline, CDR1 SNHLY and CDR2 FYNNEI. The ends were cut back, 2 bases at V and 6 bases at J, with 14 bases in the middle. Regarding the study as a whole: Unshared clonotypes carried lower generation probabilities than those common to all four donors. It was the few donors that limited the genetic and exposure-history diversity represented.

Terminally differentiated effector memory CD45RA+ cells were excluded by CCR7 positive selection of CD45RO-negative cells. The sequence came from a man between 18 and 29 years old in good health. What was sequenced was naive CD8+ T cells sorted from blood. The genes are TRBV2 and TRBJ1-5; D remains ambiguous. CDR3 sequence: CASSESSGSPQPQHF. DNA for the CDR3: TGTGCCAGCAGTGAAAGCTCCGGCTCCCCTCAGCCCCAGCATTTT.